This TCR beta chain emerged from a study of blood T cell repertoires in COVID-19 (dated by TCRdb to about 2020). Background for the entire study: Samples covering the acute and convalescent phases of COVID-19 were provided by collaborators in the United States, Italy and Spain. The prospective study material was composed of cDNA or gDNA derived from T cells, B-cell-depleted T cells, or PBMCs. Deeply sampled blood TCRbeta repertoires from subjects exposed to, actively infected with, or recovered from COVID-19 were included in the dataset. The repertoires were made available in a free public database intended to serve as a resource for research on the immune response to SARS-CoV-2. The samples were drawn from the first 160 participants of the ongoing ImmuneRACE study and from some 1,300 subjects provided by 6 global collaborators. Sample metadata almost always included a de-identified subject ID, COVID-19 status, age in years and sex. Where available, HLA class I and class II types were obtained from metadata supplied by the sample provider rather than from assay-based typing. The investigation overall reported the following: How much clinical and demographic metadata was included differed by source and by participant, and the metadata was provided uncurated.

The collaborating institutions used their own protocols to collect whole blood in K2EDTA tubes. Collaborator samples were shipped for TCRbeta analysis as frozen whole blood, isolated PBMCs, or DNA extracted from either sample type. V is shortened by 4 bases, J by 7 bases, and the region joining them spans 14 bases. From cysteine to phenylalanine, the CDR3 is 14 amino acids long. The DNA shown is the 42-base CDR3, in frame from base 1. For CDR1 and CDR2, the germline V gene lists SGHTA and FQGNSA. Concerning this clone itself: Its specific antigen is unknown. No much larger clone is present one base from it, and per-base qualities are unavailable.

The immunoSEQ Assay, a bias-controlled multiplex PCR, was used to amplify TCRbeta CDR3 regions from genomic DNA. In the paper's pipeline: Within the assay, amplification of reference gene primers was used to estimate how many nucleated cells each sample contained. To quantify the absolute abundance of each unique TCRbeta CDR3 rearrangement, sequence reads were collapsed and filtered. Productive Simpson clonality was computed per sample as the square root of Simpson's diversity index over productive rearrangements. TCRdb stores this immuneACCESS table with in-frame sequences only. Part of the clones is absent; in the studies checked, under half of the shortfall reflects unresolved V genes, and no reason is known for the rest. The V and J calls and clone size were taken over from that table, and D and trimming were inferred from the DNA. This sample gives roughly 67,000 clones in total; approximately 90% of them show up just once. The top ten clonotypes cover 0.95% to 1.5% of the sample.

The receptor's source is a woman in her fifties or sixties with acute or convalescent COVID-19. The specimen sequenced was peripheral blood. The chain links TRBV7-2 with TRBJ2-1; a tentative D call is TRBD2 (6 bases match). Here the CDR3 is given as CASSWGELGNEQFF. The DNA sequence follows: TGTGCCAGCAGCTGGGGGGAGCTTGGGAATGAGCAGTTCTTC.